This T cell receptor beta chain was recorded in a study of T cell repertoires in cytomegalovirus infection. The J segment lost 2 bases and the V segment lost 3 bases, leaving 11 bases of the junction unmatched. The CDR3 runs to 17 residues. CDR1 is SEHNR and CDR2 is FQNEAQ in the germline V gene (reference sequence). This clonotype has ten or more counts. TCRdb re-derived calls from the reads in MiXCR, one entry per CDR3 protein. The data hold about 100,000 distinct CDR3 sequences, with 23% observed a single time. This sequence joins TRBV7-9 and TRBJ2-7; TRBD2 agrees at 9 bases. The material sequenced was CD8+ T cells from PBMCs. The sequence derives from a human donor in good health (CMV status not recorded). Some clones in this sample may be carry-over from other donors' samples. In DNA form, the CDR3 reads TGTGCCAGCAGCTTTCCTCTTACTAGCGGGTCCACCTACGAGCAGTACTTC. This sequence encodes CASSFPLTSGSTYEQYF.